The clone carrying this T cell receptor (beta chain) was detected a few times. Its antigen is currently unknown. This sample was included in a study of blood T cells in healthy people across ages. Overall study findings and caveats: PBMCs were not sorted, which prevented a conclusive comparison of naive versus antigen-experienced cells.

The V and J ends lost 2 bases and 8 bases respectively, with 17 bases between them. In germline, CDR1 is SGHRS, CDR2 YFSETQ. The CDR3 covers 15 residues. Using a J-beta primer mix together with a sample-barcoded 5' primer, a second PCR was run for about 7 to 12 cycles. TCRdb processed the 5' RACE reads anew with MiXCR; each CDR3 protein has one entry. The sample contains 750,000 to 850,000 distinct CDR3 sequences, 20% to 25% of which appear only once. PBMCs numbering at least 6 million were isolated per sample. These data were also reused for a study on T cells of mothers and their children.

The rearrangement joins TRBV5-1 to TRBJ2-1; D assignment may be TRBD1 or TRBD2 (6 bases each). The sequence was obtained from a boy aged 5-17 years in good health. Sequencing was performed on blood. Here the CDR3 DNA reads TGCGCCAGCAGCTTTCAAGGGGGGCCTGGCGATGAGCAGTTCTTC. This translates into CASSFQGGPGDEQFF.